In this sample, the clone carrying this T cell receptor (beta chain) turned up once. No antigen is known for it. This specimen comes from a study of cytomegalovirus exposure and HLA in healthy donors. Broader study findings: The study put 150 or so TCR beta chains on its list as cytomegalovirus-associated.

The PCR made use of 60 Vbeta and 13 Jbeta primers. The method was immunoSEQ multiplex PCR; TCRdb's version includes in-frame clones alone and lacks a portion of them. The sample lists about 120,000 clones, under 85% occurring once. Unmatched junction bases numbered 3, after V lost 0 bases and J lost 5 bases. The CDR3 runs 13 residues. Germline CDR1 reads SQVTM; CDR2 reads ANQGSEA. The chain uses TRBV29-1 and TRBJ1-2; 7 bases match TRBD1. The sequence derives from a man younger than 30 in good health and CMV-seropositive. The sequenced material came from PBMCs. The CDR3 DNA reads as TGCAGCGTTGAAGAACTGGACAGGTATGGCTACACCTTC. It translates to CSVEELDRYGYTF. Combining the CDR3 with reference TRBV29-1 and TRBJ1-2 gives the whole variable domain SAVISQKPSRDICQRGTSLTIQCQVDSQVTMMFWYRQQPGQSLTLIATANQGSEATYESGFVIDKFPISRPNLTFSTLTVSNMSPEDSSIYLCSVEELDRYGYTFGSGTRLTVV.